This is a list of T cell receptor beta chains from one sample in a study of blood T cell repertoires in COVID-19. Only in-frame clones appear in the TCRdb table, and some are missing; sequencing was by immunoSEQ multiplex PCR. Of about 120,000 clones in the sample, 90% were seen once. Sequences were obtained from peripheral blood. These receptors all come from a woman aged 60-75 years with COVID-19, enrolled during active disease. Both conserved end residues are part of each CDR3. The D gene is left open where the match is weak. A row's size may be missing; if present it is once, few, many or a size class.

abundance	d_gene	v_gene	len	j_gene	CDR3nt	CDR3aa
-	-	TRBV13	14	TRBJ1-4	TGTGCCAGCAGCTTATGGGGGCGAGGTGAAAAACTGTTTTTT	CASSLWGRGEKLFF
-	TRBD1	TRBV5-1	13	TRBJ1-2	TGCGCCAGCAGCTTGCGACAGGGGACTGGCTACACCTTC	CASSLRQGTGYTF
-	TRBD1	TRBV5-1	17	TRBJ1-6	TGCGCCAGCAGCCCTTCGACAGGGCCACCTTTAGGGTCACCCCTCCACTTT	CASSPSTGPPLGSPLHF
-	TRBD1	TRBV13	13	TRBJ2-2	TGTGCCAGCAGCTTCGCCGGGACAGCCGGGGTGTTTTTT	CASSFAGTAGVFF
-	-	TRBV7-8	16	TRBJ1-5	TGTGCCAGCAGCTTAAGGGCAGGGGCCGACAATCAGCCCCAGCATTTT	CASSLRAGADNQPQHF
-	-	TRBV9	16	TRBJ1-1	TGTGCCAGCAGCGTAGGTTTTGACGAGGTGAGGACAGAAGCTTTCTTT	CASSVGFDEVRTEAFF
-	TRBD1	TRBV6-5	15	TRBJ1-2	TGTGCCAGCATCCCATCGGGACAGCCACTATATGGCTACACCTTC	CASIPSGQPLYGYTF
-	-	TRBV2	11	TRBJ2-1	TGTGCCAGCGCAGGGTACAATGAGCAGTTCTTC	CASAGYNEQFF
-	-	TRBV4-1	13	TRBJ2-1	TGCGCCAGCAGCCAAGTACAGAACAATGAGCAGTTCTTC	CASSQVQNNEQFF
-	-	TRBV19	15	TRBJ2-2	TGTGCCAGTATTAGGGAGAGGGGGTACACCGGGGAGCTGTTTTTT	CASIRERGYTGELFF
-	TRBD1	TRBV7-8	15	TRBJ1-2	TGTGCCAGCAGCTTAGAACGCCAGGGGGCGGTTGGCTACACCTTC	CASSLERQGAVGYTF
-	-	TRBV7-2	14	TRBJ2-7	TGTGCCAGCAGCGGGGGGGCGAGATCCTACGAGCAGTACTTC	CASSGGARSYEQYF
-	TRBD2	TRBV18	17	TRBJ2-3	TGTGCCAGCTCGCGGGTTCAAGCGGGGGGAAGCACAGATACGCAGTATTTT	CASSRVQAGGSTDTQYF
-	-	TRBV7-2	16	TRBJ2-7	TGTGCCAGCAGCTTAGAACGGATTGGGCAGGGCTACGAGCAGTACTTC	CASSLERIGQGYEQYF
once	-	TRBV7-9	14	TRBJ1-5	TGTGCCAGCAGCTTGGGCTGGAGCAATCAGCCCCAGCATTTT	CASSLGWSNQPQHF
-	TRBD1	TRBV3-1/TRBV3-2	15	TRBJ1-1	TGTGCCAGCACCCAATTAAGGGGGCTGAACACTGAAGCTTTCTTT	CASTQLRGLNTEAFF
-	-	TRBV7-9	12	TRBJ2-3	TGTGCCAGCCAAGCTAGCACAGATACGCAGTATTTT	CASQASTDTQYF
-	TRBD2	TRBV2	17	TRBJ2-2	TGTGCCAGCAGCCGGACTAGCGGATATGAGAACACCGGGGAGCTGTTTTTT	CASSRTSGYENTGELFF
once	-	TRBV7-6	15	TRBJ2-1	TGTGCCAGCAGCTTGTTACCGGGGGACTACAATGAGCAGTTCTTC	CASSLLPGDYNEQFF
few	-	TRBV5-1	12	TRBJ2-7	TGCGCCAGCACAGGCACTTCCTACGAGCAGTACTTC	CASTGTSYEQYF
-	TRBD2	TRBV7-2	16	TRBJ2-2	TGTGCCAGCAGCTTCCACCTAGCGGGGGGGCTGGGGGAGCTGTTTTTT	CASSFHLAGGLGELFF
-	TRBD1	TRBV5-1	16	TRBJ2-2	TGCGCCAGCAGCTCCTCGGGGACAGAAAACACCGGGGAGCTGTTTTTT	CASSSSGTENTGELFF
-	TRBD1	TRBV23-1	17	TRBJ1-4	TGCGCCAGCCCCCGCACAGGGGGAAGAGGGCATAATGAAAAACTGTTTTTT	CASPRTGGRGHNEKLFF
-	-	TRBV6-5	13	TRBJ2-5	TGTGCCAGCAACCATGGGGGGAAAGAGACCCAGTACTTC	CASNHGGKETQYF
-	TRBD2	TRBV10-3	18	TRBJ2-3	TGTGCCATCAGTGACTCGAGACTAGCGGGGGCCTTCACAGATACGCAGTATTTT	CAISDSRLAGAFTDTQYF
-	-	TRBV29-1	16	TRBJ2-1	TGCAGCGCCCGGAAGGGACAATCGAGCTCCTACAATGAGCAGTTCTTC	CSARKGQSSSYNEQFF
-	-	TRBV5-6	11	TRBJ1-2	TGTGCCAGCAGCTTCAGGGGTGGCTACACCTTC	CASSFRGGYTF
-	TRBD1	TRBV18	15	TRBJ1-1	TGTGCCAGCTCACGACGGGACAGCCAGAACACTGAAGCTTTCTTT	CASSRRDSQNTEAFF
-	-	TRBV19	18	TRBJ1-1	TGTGCCAGTAGTATTGATAGTGGGCGGGGCGTTGCGAACACTGAAGCTTTCTTT	CASSIDSGRGVANTEAFF
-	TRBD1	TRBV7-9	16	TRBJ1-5	TGTGCCAGCACCTCATCCACAGGGGGCGCGGGTCAGCCCCAGCATTTT	CASTSSTGGAGQPQHF
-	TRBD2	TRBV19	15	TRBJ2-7	TGTGCCAGTAGTATAGGTAGCGGGGTCGGATACGAGCAGTACTTC	CASSIGSGVGYEQYF
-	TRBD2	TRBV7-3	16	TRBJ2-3	TGTGCCAGCAGCTTAAACGGGCTAGCGGATACAGATACGCAGTATTTT	CASSLNGLADTDTQYF
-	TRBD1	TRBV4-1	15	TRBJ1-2	TGCGCCAGCAGCCCTACCTACCGGGACAGGGCTGGCTACACCTTC	CASSPTYRDRAGYTF